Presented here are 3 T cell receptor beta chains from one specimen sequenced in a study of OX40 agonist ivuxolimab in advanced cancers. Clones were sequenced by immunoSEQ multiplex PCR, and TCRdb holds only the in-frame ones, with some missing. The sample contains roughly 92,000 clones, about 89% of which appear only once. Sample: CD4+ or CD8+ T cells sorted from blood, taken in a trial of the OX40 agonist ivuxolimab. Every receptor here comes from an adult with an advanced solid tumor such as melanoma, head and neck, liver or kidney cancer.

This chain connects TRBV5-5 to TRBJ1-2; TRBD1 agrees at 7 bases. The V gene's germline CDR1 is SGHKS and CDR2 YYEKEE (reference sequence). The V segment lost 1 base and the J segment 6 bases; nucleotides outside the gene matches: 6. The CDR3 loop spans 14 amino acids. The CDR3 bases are TGTGCCAGCAGCTTGATGGCAGGGGGAAATGGCTACACCTTC. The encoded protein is CASSLMAGGNGYTF.

The DNA of the CDR3 is TGCGCCAGCAGTCAGGCGGGAGTGAAGTACTTC. Amino acids: CASSQAGVKYF. The chain links TRBV5-1 to TRBJ2-7; TRBD2 agrees at 7 bases. The CDR3 consists of 11 residues. V trimming: 5 bases; J trimming: 11 bases; junction bases outside the gene matches: 7. CDR1 and CDR2 (germline): SGHRS, YFSETQ.

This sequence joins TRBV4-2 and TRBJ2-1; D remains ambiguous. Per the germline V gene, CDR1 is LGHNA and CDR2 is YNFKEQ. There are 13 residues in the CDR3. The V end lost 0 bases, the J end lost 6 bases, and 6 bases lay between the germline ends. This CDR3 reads CASSQDLANEQFF. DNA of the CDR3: TGTGCCAGCAGCCAAGACCTCGCCAATGAGCAGTTCTTC.